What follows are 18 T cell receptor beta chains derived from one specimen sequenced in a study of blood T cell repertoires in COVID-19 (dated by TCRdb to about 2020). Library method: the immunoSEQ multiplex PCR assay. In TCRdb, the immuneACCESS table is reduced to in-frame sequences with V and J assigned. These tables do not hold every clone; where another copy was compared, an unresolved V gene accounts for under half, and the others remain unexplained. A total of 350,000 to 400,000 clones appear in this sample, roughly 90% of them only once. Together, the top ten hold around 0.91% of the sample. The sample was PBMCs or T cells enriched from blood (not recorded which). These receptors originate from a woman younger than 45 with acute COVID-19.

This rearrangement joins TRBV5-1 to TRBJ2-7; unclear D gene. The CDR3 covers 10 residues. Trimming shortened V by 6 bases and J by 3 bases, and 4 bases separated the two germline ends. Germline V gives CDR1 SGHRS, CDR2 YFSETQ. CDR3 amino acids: CASIVYEQYF. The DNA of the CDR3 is TGCGCCAGCATAGTCTACGAGCAGTACTTC.

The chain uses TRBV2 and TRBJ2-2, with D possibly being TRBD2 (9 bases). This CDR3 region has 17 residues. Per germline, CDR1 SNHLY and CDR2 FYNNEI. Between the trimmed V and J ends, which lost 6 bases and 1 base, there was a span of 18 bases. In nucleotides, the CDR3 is TGTGCCAGCAGGAGGCGGGAGGGACAGGAGAACACCGGGGAGCTGTTTTTT. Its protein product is CASRRREGQENTGELFF.

In DNA form, the CDR3 reads TGTGCTAGTGGTTTGGTAGCCCCTCTTCCATACGGCGGGGTTCATAATTCACCCCTCCACTTT. It yields the protein CASGLVAPLPYGGVHNSPLHF. This chain links TRBV12-5 with TRBJ1-6; D is ambiguous. Per germline, CDR1 LGHNT and CDR2 FRNRAP. This CDR3 spans 21 amino acids. The ends were cut back, 0 bases at V and 5 bases at J, with 26 bases in the middle.

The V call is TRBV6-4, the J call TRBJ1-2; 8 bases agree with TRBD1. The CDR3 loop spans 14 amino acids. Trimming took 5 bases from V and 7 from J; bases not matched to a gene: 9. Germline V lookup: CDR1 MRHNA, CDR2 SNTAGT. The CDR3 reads CASSPDRVATGYTF. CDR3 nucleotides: TGTGCCAGCAGTCCGGACAGGGTTGCCACTGGCTACACCTTC.

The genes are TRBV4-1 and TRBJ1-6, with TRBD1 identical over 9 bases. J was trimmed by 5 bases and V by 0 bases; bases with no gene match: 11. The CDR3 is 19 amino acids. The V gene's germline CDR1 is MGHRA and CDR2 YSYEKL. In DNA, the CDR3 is TGCGCCAGCAGCCAAGATGTTTATTCCGGGACAGGGAATAATTCACCCCTCCACTTT. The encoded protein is CASSQDVYSGTGNNSPLHF.

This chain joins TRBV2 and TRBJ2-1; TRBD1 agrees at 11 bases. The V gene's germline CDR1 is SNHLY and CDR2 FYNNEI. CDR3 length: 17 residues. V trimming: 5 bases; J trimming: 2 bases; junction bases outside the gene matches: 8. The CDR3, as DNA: TGTGCCAGCAGTATTCCGTCGGGACAGGGGGCCTACAATGAGCAGTTCTTC. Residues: CASSIPSGQGAYNEQFF.

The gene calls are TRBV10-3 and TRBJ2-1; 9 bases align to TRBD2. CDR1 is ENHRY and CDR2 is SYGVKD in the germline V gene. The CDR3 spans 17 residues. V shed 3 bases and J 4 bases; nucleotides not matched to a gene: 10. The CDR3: CAISDWGRGGFYNEQFF. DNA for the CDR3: TGTGCCATCAGTGATTGGGGGCGGGGGGGGTTTTACAATGAGCAGTTCTTC.

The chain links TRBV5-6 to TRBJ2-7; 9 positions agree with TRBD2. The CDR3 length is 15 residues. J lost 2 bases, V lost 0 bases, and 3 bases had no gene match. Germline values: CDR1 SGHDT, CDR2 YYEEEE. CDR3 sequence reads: CASSLGLAGPYEQYF. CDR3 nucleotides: TGTGCCAGCAGCTTGGGGCTAGCGGGGCCCTACGAGCAGTACTTC. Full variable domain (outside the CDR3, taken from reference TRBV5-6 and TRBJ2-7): DAGVTQSPTHLIKTRGQQVTLRCSPKSGHDTVSWYQQALGQGPQFIFQYYEEEERQRGNFPDRFSGHQFPNYSSELNVNALLLGDSALYLCASSLGLAGPYEQYFGPGTRLTVT.

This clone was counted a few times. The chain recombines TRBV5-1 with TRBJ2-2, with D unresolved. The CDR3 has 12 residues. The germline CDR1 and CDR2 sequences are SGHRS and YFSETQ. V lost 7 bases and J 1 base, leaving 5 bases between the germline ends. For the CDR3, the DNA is TGCGCCAGCTCCAGGAACACCGGGGAGCTGTTTTTT. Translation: CASSRNTGELFF. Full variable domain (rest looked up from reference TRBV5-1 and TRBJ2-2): KAGVTQTPRYLIKTRGQQVTLSCSPISGHRSVSWYQQTPGQGLQFLFEYFSETQRNKGNFPGRFSGRQFSNSRSEMNVSTLELGDSALYLCASSRNTGELFFGEGSRLTVL.

The CDR3 spells CSAAGQARNTGELFF. The CDR3 DNA reads as TGCAGCGCCGCCGGACAGGCACGGAACACCGGGGAGCTGTTTTTT. The chain couples TRBV29-1 to TRBJ2-2, with TRBD1 identical over 7 bases. CDR3 length: 15 amino acids. Looked up from germline, CDR1 is SQVTM and CDR2 is ANQGSEA. Germline trimming cut 7 bases from V and 1 base from J; bases unmatched to any gene: 9.

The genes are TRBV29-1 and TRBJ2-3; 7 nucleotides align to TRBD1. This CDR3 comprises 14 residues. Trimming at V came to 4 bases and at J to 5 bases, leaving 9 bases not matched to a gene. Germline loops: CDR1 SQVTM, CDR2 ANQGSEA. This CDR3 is CSVGPGTVRDTQYF. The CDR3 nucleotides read TGCAGCGTTGGCCCCGGGACAGTACGAGATACGCAGTATTTT.

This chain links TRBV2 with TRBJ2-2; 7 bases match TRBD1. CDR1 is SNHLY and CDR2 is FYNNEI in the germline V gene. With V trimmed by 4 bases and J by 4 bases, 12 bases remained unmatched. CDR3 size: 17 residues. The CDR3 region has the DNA TGTGCCAGCAGTGGACAGGGCCTCCGACCGGGCACCGGGGAGCTGTTTTTT. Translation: CASSGQGLRPGTGELFF. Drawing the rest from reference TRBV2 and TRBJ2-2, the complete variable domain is EPEVTQTPSHQVTQMGQEVILRCVPISNHLYFYWYRQILGQKVEFLVSFYNNEISEKSEIFDDQFSVERPDGSNFTLKIRSTKLEDSAMYFCASSGQGLRPGTGELFFGEGSRLTVL.

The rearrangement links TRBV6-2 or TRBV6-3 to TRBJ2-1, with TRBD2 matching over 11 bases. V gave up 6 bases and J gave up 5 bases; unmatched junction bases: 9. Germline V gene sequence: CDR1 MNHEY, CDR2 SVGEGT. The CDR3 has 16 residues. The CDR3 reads CASSSLTSGGNNEQFF. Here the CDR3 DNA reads TGTGCCAGCAGCTCCCTCACTAGCGGGGGTAACAATGAGCAGTTCTTC.

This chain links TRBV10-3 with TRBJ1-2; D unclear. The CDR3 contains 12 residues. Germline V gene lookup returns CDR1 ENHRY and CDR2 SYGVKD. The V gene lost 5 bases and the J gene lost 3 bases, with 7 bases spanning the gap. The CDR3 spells CAISREDYGYTF. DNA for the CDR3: TGTGCCATCAGTAGGGAGGACTATGGCTACACCTTC.

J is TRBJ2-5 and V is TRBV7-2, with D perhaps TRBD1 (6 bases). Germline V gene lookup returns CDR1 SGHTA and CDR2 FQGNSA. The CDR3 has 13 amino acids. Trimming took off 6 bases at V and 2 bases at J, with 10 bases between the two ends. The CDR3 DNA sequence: TGTGCCAGCAGACAGGGTCTTCAAGAGACCCAGTACTTC. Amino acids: CASRQGLQETQYF.

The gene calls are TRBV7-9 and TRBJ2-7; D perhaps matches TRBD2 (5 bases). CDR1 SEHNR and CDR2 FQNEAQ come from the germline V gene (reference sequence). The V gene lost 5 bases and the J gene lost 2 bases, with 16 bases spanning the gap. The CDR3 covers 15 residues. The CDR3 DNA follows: TGTGCCAGCAGCCCAACAGAGGGCCTGACCTACGAGCAGTACTTC. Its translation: CASSPTEGLTYEQYF.

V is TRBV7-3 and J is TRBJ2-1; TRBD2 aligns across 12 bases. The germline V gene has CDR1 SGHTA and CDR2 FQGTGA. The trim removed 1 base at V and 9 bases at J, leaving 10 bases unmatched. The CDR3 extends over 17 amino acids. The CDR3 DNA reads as TGTGCCAGCAGCTTAAGACCCCTAGCGGGGGGGCCCGGTGAGCAGTTCTTC. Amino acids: CASSLRPLAGGPGEQFF.

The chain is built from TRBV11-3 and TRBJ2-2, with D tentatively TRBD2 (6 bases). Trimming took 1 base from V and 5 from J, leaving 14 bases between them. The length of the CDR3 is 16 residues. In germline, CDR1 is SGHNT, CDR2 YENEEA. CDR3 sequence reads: CASSLALGGPTGELFF. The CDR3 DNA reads TGTGCCAGCAGCTTAGCGCTCGGGGGACCGACCGGGGAGCTGTTTTTT. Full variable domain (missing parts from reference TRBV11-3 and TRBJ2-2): EAGVVQSPRYKIIEKKQPVAFWCNPISGHNTLYWYLQNLGQGPELLIRYENEEAVDDSQLPKDRFSAERLKGVDSTLKIQPAELGDSAVYLCASSLALGGPTGELFFGEGSRLTVL.